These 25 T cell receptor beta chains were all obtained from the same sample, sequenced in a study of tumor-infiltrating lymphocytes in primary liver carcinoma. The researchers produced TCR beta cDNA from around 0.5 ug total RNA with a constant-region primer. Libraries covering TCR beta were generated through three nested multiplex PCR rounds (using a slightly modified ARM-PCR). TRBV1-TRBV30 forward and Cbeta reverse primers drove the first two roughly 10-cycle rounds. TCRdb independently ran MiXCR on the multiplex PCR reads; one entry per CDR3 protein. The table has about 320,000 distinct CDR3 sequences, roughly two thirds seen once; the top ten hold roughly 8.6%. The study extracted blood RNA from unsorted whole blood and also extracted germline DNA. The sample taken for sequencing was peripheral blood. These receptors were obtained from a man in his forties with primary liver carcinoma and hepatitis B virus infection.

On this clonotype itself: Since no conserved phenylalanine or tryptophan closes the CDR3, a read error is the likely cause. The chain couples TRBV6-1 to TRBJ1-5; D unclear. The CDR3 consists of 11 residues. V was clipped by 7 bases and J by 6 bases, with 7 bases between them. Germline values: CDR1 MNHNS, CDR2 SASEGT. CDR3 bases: TGTGCCAGCATCTCAAGTCAGCCCCAGCATTAT. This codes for CASISSQPQHY.

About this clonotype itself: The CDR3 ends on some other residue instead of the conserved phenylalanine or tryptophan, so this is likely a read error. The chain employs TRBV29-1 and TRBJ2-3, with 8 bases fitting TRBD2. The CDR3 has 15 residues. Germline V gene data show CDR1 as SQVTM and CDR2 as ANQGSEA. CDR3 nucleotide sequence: TGCAGGGTTGAAGGCCTAGCGGGCCTTTCAGATACGCAGTATTGT. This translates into CRVEGLAGLSDTQYC.

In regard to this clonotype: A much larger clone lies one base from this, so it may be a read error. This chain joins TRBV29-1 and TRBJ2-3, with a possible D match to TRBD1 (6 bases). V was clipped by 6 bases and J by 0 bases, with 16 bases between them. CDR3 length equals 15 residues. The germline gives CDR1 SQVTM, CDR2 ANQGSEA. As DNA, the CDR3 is TGCAGCGTAGGACGGGACACTGCTAGCACAGATACGCAGTATTTT. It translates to CSVGRDTASTDTQYF.

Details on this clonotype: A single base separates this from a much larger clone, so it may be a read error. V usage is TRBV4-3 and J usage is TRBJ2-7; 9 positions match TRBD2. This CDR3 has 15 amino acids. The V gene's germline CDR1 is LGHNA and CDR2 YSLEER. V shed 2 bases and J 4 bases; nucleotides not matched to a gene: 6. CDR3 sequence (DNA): TGCGCCAGCAGCCAATATGGGCTAGCGGGGTACGAGCAGTACTTC. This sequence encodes CASSQYGLAGYEQYF.

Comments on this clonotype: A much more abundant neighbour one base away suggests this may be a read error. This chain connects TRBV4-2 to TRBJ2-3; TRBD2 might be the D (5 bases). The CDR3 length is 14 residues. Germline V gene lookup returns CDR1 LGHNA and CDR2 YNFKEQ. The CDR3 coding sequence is TGTGCCAGGAGCCAAGAGGGCAGCCCAGATACGCAGTATTTT. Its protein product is CARSQEGSPDTQYF.

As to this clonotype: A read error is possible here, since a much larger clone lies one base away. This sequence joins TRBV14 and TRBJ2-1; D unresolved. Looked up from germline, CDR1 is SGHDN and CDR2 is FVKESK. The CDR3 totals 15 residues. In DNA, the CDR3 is TGTGCCAGGAGCCCTATCGGGTCTTTCTACAATGAGCAGTTCTTC. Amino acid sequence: CARSPIGSFYNEQFF.

This CDR3 reads CASSAGRGETQYF. The CDR3 DNA sequence: TGTGCCAGCAGCGCGGGACGGGGAGAGACCCAGTACTTC. J is TRBJ2-5 and V is TRBV5-4; tentative D call: TRBD2 (6 bases). Germline V gene data show CDR1 as SGHNT and CDR2 as YYREEE (reference sequence). Deletions cut 4 bases from V and 4 bases from J, with 11 bases between. The CDR3 is made up of 13 amino acids.

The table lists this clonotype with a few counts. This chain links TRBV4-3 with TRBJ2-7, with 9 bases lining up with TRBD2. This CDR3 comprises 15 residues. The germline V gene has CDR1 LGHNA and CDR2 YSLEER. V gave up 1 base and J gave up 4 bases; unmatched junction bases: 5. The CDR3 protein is CASSQAAGGVYEQYF. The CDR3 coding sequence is TGCGCCAGCAGCCAAGCGGCGGGAGGGGTGTACGAGCAGTACTTC.

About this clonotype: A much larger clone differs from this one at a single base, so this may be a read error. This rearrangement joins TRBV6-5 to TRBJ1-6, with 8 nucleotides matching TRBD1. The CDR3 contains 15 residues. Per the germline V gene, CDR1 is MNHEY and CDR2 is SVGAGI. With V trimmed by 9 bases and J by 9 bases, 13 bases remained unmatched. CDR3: CARSPGTGRSSPLHF. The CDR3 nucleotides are TGTGCCAGGAGTCCCGGGACAGGAAGGAGTTCACCCCTCCACTTT.

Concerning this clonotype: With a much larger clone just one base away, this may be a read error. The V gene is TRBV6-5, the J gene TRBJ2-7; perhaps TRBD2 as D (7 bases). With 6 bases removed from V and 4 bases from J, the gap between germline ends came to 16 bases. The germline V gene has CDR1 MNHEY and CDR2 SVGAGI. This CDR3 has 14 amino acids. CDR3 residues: CASRGLSGQYEQYF. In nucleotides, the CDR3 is TGTGCCAGCAGGGGACTATCGGGACAATACGAGCAGTACTTC.

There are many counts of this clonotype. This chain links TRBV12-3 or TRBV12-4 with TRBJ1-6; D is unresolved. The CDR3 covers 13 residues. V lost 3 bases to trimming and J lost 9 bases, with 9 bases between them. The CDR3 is CASSLIEFSPLHF. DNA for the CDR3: TGTGCCAGCAGTTTGATTGAGTTTTCACCCCTCCACTTT.

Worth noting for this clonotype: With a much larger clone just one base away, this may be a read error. CDR3 region: CASSETGPGAYEQYF. The CDR3 nucleotides read TGTGCCAGCAGTGAGACAGGGCCTGGAGCCTACGAGCAGTACTTC. This sequence joins TRBV6-2 or TRBV6-3 and TRBJ2-7; 7 nucleotides match TRBD1. Trimming took 5 bases from V and 2 from J; bases not matched to a gene: 9. Per the germline V gene, CDR1 is MNHEY and CDR2 is SVGEGT. This CDR3 has 15 residues.

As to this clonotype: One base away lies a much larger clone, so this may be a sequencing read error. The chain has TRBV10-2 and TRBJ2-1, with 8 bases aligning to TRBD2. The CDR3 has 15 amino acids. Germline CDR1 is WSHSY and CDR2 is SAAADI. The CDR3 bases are TGCGCCACCAACCCCTTTAGCGGGACCTACGATGAGCAGTTCTTC. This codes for CATNPFSGTYDEQFF.

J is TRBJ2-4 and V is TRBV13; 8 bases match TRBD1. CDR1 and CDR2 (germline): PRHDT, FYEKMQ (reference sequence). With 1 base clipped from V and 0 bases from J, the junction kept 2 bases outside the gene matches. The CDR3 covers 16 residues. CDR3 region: CASSLAGGLAKNIQYF. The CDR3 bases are TGTGCCAGCAGCTTAGCAGGGGGCCTAGCCAAAAACATTCAGTACTTC. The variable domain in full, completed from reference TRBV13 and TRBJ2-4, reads AAGVIQSPRHLIKEKRETATLKCYPIPRHDTVYWYQQGPGQDPQFLISFYEKMQSDKGSIPDRFSAQQFSDYHSELNMSSLELGDSALYFCASSLAGGLAKNIQYFGAGTRLSVL.

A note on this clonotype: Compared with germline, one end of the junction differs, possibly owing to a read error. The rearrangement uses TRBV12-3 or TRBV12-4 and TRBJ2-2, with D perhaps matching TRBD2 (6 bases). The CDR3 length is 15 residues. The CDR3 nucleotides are TGTGCCAGCAGTTTCCGGGGGTGGATGGGCGGGGAACTGTTTTTT. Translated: CASSFRGWMGGELFF.

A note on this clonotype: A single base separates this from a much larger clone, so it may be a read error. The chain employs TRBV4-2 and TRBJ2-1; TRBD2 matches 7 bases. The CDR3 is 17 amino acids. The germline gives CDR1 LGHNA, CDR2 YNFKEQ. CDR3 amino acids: CASNQESRGGAYNEQFF. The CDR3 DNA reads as TGTGCCAGCAACCAAGAGTCGCGGGGAGGGGCCTACAATGAGCAGTTCTTC.

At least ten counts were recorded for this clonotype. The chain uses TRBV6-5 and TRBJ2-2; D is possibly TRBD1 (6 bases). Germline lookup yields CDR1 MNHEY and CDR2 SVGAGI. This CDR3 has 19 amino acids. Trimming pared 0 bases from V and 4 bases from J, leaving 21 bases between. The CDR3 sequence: CASSYSRPGHALGTGELFF. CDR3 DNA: TGTGCCAGCAGTTACTCGAGGCCGGGACATGCCCTAGGCACCGGGGAGCTGTTTTTT.

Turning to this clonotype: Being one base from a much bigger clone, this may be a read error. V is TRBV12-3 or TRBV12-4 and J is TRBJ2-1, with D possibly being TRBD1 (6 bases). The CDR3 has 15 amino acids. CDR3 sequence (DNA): TGTGCCAGCAGTTCAATTAAAGGACAGATCAATGAGCAGTTATTC. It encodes CASSSIKGQINEQLF.

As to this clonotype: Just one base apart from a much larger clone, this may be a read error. The CDR3 bases are TGTGCCAGCAGTCCCTTACGGACTAGCGGCACCTACGAGCAGTACTTC. Amino acids: CASSPLRTSGTYEQYF. V and J are TRBV6-2 or TRBV6-3 and TRBJ2-7; 10 bases are shared with TRBD2. CDR3 length: 16 residues. Losses at the gene ends were 5 bases for V and 2 bases for J; bases not matched to a gene: 9. From germline, CDR1 is MNHEY and CDR2 SVGEGT.

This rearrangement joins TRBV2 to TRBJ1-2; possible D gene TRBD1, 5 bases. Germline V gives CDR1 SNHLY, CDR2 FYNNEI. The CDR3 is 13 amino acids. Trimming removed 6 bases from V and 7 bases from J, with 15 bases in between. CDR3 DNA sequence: TGTGCCAGCAGGAGGGCTCAGGGTGGTGGCTACACCTTC. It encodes CASRRAQGGGYTF.

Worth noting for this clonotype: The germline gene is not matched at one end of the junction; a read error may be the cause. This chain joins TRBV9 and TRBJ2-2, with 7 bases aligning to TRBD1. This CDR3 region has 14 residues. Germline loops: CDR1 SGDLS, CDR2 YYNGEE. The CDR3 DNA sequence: TGTGCCAGCAGCGCGGACAGGTTGACCGGGGAGCTGTTCTTT. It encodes CASSADRLTGELFF. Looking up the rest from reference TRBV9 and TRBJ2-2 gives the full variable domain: DSGVTQTPKHLITATGQRVTLRCSPRSGDLSVYWYQQSLDQGLQFLIQYYNGEERAKGNILERFSAQQFPDLHSELNLSSLELGDSALYFCASSADRLTGELFFGEGSRLTVL.

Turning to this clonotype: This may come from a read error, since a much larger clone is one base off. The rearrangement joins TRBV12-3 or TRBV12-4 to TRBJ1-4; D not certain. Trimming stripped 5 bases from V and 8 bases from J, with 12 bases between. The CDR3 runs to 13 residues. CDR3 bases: TGTGCCAGCAGTCCCGGATGGTGGGAAAAACTGTTTTTT. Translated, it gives CASSPGWWEKLFF.

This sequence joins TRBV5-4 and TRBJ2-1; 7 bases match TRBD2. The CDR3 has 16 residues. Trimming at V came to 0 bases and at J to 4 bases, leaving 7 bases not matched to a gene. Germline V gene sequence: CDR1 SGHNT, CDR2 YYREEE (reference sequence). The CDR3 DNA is TGTGCCAGCAGCTTGGGTAGTCTAGCGGTATACAATGAGCAGTTCTTC. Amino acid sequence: CASSLGSLAVYNEQFF.

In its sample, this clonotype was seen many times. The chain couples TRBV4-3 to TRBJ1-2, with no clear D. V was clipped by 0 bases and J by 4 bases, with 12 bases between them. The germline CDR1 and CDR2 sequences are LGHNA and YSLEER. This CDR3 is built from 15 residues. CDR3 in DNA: TGCGCCAGCAGCCAAGATGCCACGCTTGGCTATGGCTACACCTTC. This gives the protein CASSQDATLGYGYTF.

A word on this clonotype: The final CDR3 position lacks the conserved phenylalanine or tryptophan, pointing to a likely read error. This chain's CDR3 is CASSPGNMNTEAFY. The CDR3, as DNA: TGTGCCAGCAGTCCCGGAAACATGAACACTGAAGCTTTCTAT. This chain joins TRBV11-3 and TRBJ1-1; D remains ambiguous. Trimming pared 6 bases from V and 0 bases from J, leaving 11 bases between. CDR1 and CDR2 (germline): SGHNT, YENEEA. The CDR3 is 14 amino acids.